This T cell receptor beta chain derives from a study of CD8+ T cells in alopecia areata. Germline V gene lookup returns CDR1 SQVTM and CDR2 ANQGSEA. V lost 4 bases, J lost 2 bases, and 15 bases lay in between. This CDR3 region has 15 residues. Following RNA extraction, reverse transcription yielded cDNA that acted as the sequencing template. Libraries were prepared by immunoSEQ multiplex PCR; TCRdb keeps only in-frame clonotypes and omits some of them. The sample holds roughly 70,000 clones, 29% seen once. This sample's treatment: oral pan-JAK inhibitor, 5-10 mg twice daily. The V call is TRBV29-1, the J call TRBJ2-1; D perhaps matches TRBD2 (6 bases). This sequence was found in a human donor with alopecia areata. The specimen was CD8+ T cells sorted from blood, collected at week 4, from a patient treated with tofacitinib. CDR3 sequence: CSVGTLGGPYNEQFF. In nucleotides, the CDR3 is TGCAGCGTTGGGACTCTCGGGGGACCCTACAATGAGCAGTTCTTC.